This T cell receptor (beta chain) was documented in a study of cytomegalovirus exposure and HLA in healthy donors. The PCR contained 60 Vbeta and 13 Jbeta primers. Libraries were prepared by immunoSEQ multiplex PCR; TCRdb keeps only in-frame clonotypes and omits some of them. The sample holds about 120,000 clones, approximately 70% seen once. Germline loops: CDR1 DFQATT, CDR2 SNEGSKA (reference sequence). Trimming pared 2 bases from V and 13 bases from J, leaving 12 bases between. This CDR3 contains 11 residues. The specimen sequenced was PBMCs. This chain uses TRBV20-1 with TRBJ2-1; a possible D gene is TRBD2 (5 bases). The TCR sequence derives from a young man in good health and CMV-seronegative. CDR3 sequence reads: CSARPEGLQFF. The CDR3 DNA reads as TGCAGTGCTAGACCCGAGGGTTTACAGTTCTTC.